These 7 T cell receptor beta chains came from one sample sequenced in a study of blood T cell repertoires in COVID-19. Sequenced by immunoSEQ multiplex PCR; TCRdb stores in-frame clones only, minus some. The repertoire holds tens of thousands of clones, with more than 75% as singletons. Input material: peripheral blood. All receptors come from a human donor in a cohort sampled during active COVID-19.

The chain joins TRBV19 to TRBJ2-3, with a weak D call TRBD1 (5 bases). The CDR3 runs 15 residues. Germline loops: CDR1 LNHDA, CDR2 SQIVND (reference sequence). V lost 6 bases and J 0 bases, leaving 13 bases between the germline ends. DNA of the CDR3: TGTGCCAGTAGGACGCTGGGGCGAAGCACAGATACGCAGTATTTT. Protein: CASRTLGRSTDTQYF.

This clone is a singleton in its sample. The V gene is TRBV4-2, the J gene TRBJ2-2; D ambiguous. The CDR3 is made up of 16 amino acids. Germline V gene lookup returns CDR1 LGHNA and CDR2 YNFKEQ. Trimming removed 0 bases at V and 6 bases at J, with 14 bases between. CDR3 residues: CASSQDPPGRSGELFF. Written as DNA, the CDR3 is TGTGCCAGCAGCCAAGATCCCCCTGGCAGATCCGGGGAGCTGTTTTTT.

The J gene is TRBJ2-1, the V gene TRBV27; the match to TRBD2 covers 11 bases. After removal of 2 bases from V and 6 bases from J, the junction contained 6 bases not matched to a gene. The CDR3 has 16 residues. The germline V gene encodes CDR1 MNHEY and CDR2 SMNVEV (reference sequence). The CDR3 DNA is TGTGCCAGCAGTTTAAGTAGCGGGAGGGCTGCCAATGAGCAGTTCTTC. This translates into CASSLSSGRAANEQFF.

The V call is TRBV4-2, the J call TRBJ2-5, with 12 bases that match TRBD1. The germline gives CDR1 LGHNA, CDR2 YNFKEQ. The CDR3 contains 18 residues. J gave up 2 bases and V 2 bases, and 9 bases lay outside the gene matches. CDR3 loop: CASSQIGTGGLGQETQYF. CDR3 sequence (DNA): TGTGCCAGCAGCCAAATAGGGACAGGGGGCTTAGGACAAGAGACCCAGTACTTC.

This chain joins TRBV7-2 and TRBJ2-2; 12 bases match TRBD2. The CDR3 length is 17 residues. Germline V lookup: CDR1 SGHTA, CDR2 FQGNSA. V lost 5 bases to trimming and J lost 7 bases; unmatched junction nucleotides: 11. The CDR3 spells CASSPYGLAGTGGELFF. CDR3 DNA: TGTGCCAGCAGCCCGTACGGACTAGCGGGGACGGGCGGGGAGCTGTTTTTT.

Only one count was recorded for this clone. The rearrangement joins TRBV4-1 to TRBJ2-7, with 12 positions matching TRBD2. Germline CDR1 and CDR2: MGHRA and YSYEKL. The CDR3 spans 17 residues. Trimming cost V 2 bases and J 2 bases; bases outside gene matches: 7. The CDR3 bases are TGCGCCAGCAGCCAACCTGGGCTAGCGGGAGGGACCTACGAGCAGTACTTC. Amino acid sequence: CASSQPGLAGGTYEQYF.

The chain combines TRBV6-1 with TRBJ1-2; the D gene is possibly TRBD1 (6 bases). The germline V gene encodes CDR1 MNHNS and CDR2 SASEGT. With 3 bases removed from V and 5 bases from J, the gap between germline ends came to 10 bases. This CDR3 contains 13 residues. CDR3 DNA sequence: TGTGCCAGCAGTGAGGACAGTCGGTATGGCTACACCTTC. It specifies CASSEDSRYGYTF.